Following are 10 T cell receptor beta chains from one sample sequenced in a study of post-analysis software for immune sequencing data. Overall study results and limits: In patients, TRBV5-6, TRBV5-1 and TRBV20-1 belonged to roughly 5 TRBV segments found more frequently than in controls.

TCR beta cDNA libraries had unique molecular identifiers. From the PCR reads, TCRdb called clonotypes with MiXCR, one entry per CDR3 protein. Of a few hundred thousand distinct CDR3 sequences listed, approximately 34% are singletons. Their target antigens are unknown. What was sequenced was blood. The receptors were gathered from a girl aged 2 to 17 with multiple sclerosis.

The rearrangement uses TRBV5-6 and TRBJ1-2, with 7 bases fitting TRBD1. Germline V gene data show CDR1 as SGHDT and CDR2 as YYEEEE. The length of the CDR3 is 13 residues. V shed 0 bases, J shed 8 bases, and the junction held 4 bases outside the gene matches. CDR3 protein: CASSLGQGRGYTF. In DNA form, the CDR3 reads TGTGCCAGCAGCTTGGGACAGGGAAGGGGCTACACCTTC.

The chain carries TRBV29-1 and TRBJ1-1; no definite D call. V lost 6 bases to trimming and J lost 5 bases, with 10 bases between them. CDR3 size: 11 residues. Per the germline V gene, CDR1 is SQVTM and CDR2 is ANQGSEA. The CDR3 DNA follows: TGCAGCGTACCCGGTACGACTGAAGCTTTCTTT. This codes for CSVPGTTEAFF.

CDR3 nucleotides: TGTGCCAGCAGTGAAGTTAGGGTTGTGGGTGAAAAACTGTTTTTT. Protein product: CASSEVRVVGEKLFF. V and J are TRBV6-1 and TRBJ1-4; no reliable D call. With 1 base removed from V and 7 bases from J, the gap between germline ends came to 13 bases. The germline gives CDR1 MNHNS, CDR2 SASEGT. The CDR3 has 15 residues.

This clonotype was observed a few times. This chain connects TRBV20-1 to TRBJ2-3; the D gene is possibly TRBD1 (6 bases). The CDR3 extends over 13 amino acids. The germline CDR1 and CDR2 sequences are DFQATT and SNEGSKA (reference sequence). V was trimmed by 5 bases and J by 2 bases, leaving 11 bases between them. In nucleotides, the CDR3 is TGCAGTGCTTCCGGGACAAACACAGATACGCAGTATTTT. Translation: CSASGTNTDTQYF.

This clonotype was detected many times. The rearrangement uses TRBV6-1 and TRBJ1-2, with D unclear. The CDR3 covers 12 residues. V lost 11 bases and J 5 bases, leaving 15 bases between the germline ends. Germline CDR1 reads MNHNS; CDR2 reads SASEGT. CDR3 nucleotides: TGTGCCTCGAGCCGGGAGCGGTATGGCTACACCTTC. The encoded protein is CASSRERYGYTF.

This clonotype has a handful of counts. The V and J genes are TRBV11-3 and TRBJ2-7, with D unclear. CDR3 length: 13 amino acids. Germline V gene data show CDR1 as SGHNT and CDR2 as YENEEA. V shed 6 bases and J shed 7 bases, with 16 bases lying between them. This chain's CDR3 is CASSRTPNREQYF. The CDR3 DNA sequence: TGTGCCAGCAGTCGGACCCCGAATAGGGAGCAGTACTTC.

The chain links TRBV15 to TRBJ1-5; D uncertain. CDR1 and CDR2 from the germline V gene are LNHNV and YYDKDF (reference sequence). Trimming pared 0 bases from V and 4 bases from J, leaving 7 bases between. The CDR3 sequence is 14 residues long. The DNA for the CDR3 is TGTGCCACCAGCAGAGATCCCGGTAATCAGCCCCAGCATTTT. Protein product: CATSRDPGNQPQHF. Variable domain in full (rest from reference TRBV15 and TRBJ1-5): DAMVIQNPRYQVTQFGKPVTLSCSQTLNHNVMYWYQQKSSQAPKLLFHYYDKDFNNEADTPDNFQSRRPNTSFCFLDIRSPGLGDTAMYLCATSRDPGNQPQHFGDGTRLSIL.

This clonotype was seen more than once but under ten times. V and J are TRBV3-1 and TRBJ2-7, with a weak D call TRBD1 (5 bases). The germline gives CDR1 LGHDT, CDR2 YNNKEL (reference sequence). Deletions cut 0 bases from V and 7 bases from J, with 16 bases between. The CDR3 has 15 residues. The CDR3 region is CASSQDRIQGREQYF. The CDR3, as DNA: TGTGCCAGCAGCCAAGATAGAATCCAGGGAAGGGAGCAGTACTTC.

This chain uses TRBV6-6 with TRBJ1-2, with D possibly TRBD1 on 5 matching bases. There are 12 residues in the CDR3. V lost 10 bases and J lost 3, with 12 bases in between. The germline CDR1 and CDR2 sequences are MNHNY and SVGAGI (reference sequence). The CDR3 DNA is TGTGCCACTCAAGACAGCGACTATGGCTACACCTTC. It specifies CATQDSDYGYTF.

The CDR3 reads CASRYREPYEQYF. For the CDR3, the DNA is TGCGCCAGCAGATATAGGGAGCCCTACGAGCAGTACTTC. The chain joins TRBV5-1 to TRBJ2-7, with D perhaps matching TRBD2 (5 bases). The CDR3 is 13 residues long. Trimming removed 5 bases from V and 2 bases from J, with 11 bases in between. Germline CDR1 and CDR2: SGHRS and YFSETQ.